This TCR beta chain was found in a study of radiotherapy plus CTLA-4 blockade in lung cancer. Study context: Objective responses were observed in approximately 20% of patients, and disease control was achieved by roughly 31%.

Overall study results and limits: After treatment with radiotherapy plus ipilimumab, TCR clones that came from the tumor expanded in blood.

As to this clone: No antigen is known for it.

The repertoire was sequenced with immunoSEQ multiplex PCR; TCRdb's copy has only in-frame clones and lacks some. The repertoire includes approximately 70,000 clones, approximately 79% of them detected once, and more than 15% sits in the top ten. Ipilimumab CTLA-4 blockade and focal radiation were given to patients with chemo-refractory metastatic non-small-cell lung cancer. The material was peripheral blood, obtained from a patient treated with radiotherapy plus ipilimumab. This TCR was sampled from a human donor with non-small cell lung cancer whose response to radiotherapy plus ipilimumab could not be evaluated. Some clones in this sample may be carry-over from other donors' samples.

The CDR3 DNA sequence: TGTGCCAGCAGCTTAGGAGCGGGGGGGCCTTACGAGCAGTACTTC. Translated: CASSLGAGGPYEQYF. The V and J genes are TRBV7-2 and TRBJ2-7, with 10 bases aligning to TRBD2. V shed 1 base, J shed 4 bases, and the junction held 4 bases outside the gene matches. Germline CDR1 SGHTA, CDR2 FQGNSA. The CDR3 has 15 residues.